These 32 T cell receptor beta chains were all obtained from the same sample, sequenced in a study of T-cell memory formation after mild COVID-19. TCRdb itself ran the 5' RACE reads through MiXCR, one entry per CDR3 protein. This table holds just under 150,000 distinct CDR3 sequences, over 6% found once. The sample taken for sequencing was PBMCs or a T cell subset sorted from them (not recorded which). These receptors originate from an adult woman who had mild COVID-19 (a few samples of this study predate the infection). Cell type and time point are not known.

There are many counts of this clonotype. DNA for the CDR3: TGTGCCAGCACACCCTCCGCTTACAATGAGCAGTTCTTC. Protein product: CASTPSAYNEQFF. V and J are TRBV2 and TRBJ2-1; D ambiguous. CDR1 is SNHLY and CDR2 is FYNNEI in the germline V gene. Between the trimmed V and J ends, which lost 7 bases and 4 bases, there was a span of 11 bases. The CDR3 spans 13 residues.

This clonotype was seen a few times. V is TRBV7-2 and J is TRBJ2-2; a possible D gene is TRBD2 (7 bases). CDR3 length equals 14 residues. Germline lookup yields CDR1 SGHTA and CDR2 FQGNSA. The V and J ends lost 6 bases and 2 bases respectively, with 10 bases between them. The CDR3 loop is CASRGGGNTGELFF. CDR3 bases: TGTGCCAGCAGAGGGGGGGGCAACACCGGGGAGCTGTTTTTT.

This chain joins TRBV5-1 and TRBJ2-7; a weak D match, TRBD2 (6 bases). The CDR3 is 13 amino acids. Germline-derived CDR1 and CDR2 are SGHRS and YFSETQ. V shed 4 bases and J shed 5 bases, with 13 bases lying between them. CDR3 DNA: TGCGCCAGCAGCGGAGGGGATCGCCACGAGCAGTACTTC. This gives the protein CASSGGDRHEQYF.

This chain connects TRBV12-3 or TRBV12-4 to TRBJ2-2; 8 bases are a match to TRBD2. The CDR3 length is 18 residues. The junction had 10 bases not matched to a gene; V was cut back by 2 bases and J by 2 bases. The CDR3 DNA reads TGTGCCAGCAGTTTACCCCCCCAACTAGCGGTCAACACCGGGGAGCTGTTTTTT. Its protein is CASSLPPQLAVNTGELFF.

This clonotype was picked up many times. This chain links TRBV6-2 or TRBV6-3 with TRBJ2-5; tentatively, D is TRBD2 (5 bases). Per the germline V gene, CDR1 is MNHEY and CDR2 is SVGEGT. The CDR3 is 16 amino acids. The V end was cut by 2 bases, the J end by 5 bases, with 18 bases between. This chain's CDR3 is CASSYRRTTPGETQYF. In DNA form, the CDR3 reads TGTGCCAGCAGTTACCGAAGAACCACGCCGGGGGAGACCCAGTACTTC.

This clonotype was seen at least ten times. The gene calls are TRBV7-9 and TRBJ2-7; D gene uncertain. V lost 5 bases and J lost 4, with 9 bases in between. CDR1 is SEHNR and CDR2 is FQNEAQ in the germline V gene (reference sequence). This CDR3 contains 12 residues. The CDR3 coding sequence is TGTGCCAGCAGCCTCCACGATTACGAGCAGTACTTC. Translation gives CASSLHDYEQYF.

This clonotype was detected ten times or more. The chain is built from TRBV6-5 and TRBJ2-3; D may match TRBD1 or TRBD2 (5 bases each). This CDR3 region has 13 residues. Trimming took off 10 bases at V and 6 bases at J, with 17 bases between the two ends. CDR1 is MNHEY and CDR2 is SVGAGI in the germline V gene. Written as DNA, the CDR3 is TGTGCCACCAACGGGACCCCCCGGGATACGCAGTATTTT. Translated, it gives CATNGTPRDTQYF.

The rearrangement joins TRBV7-2 to TRBJ2-2; D is perhaps TRBD1 (6 bases). Germline V gene sequence: CDR1 SGHTA, CDR2 FQGNSA. The germline V and J ends were trimmed by 0 bases and 5 bases, with 7 bases remaining between them. The CDR3 has 14 residues. CDR3 nucleotides: TGTGCCAGCAGCTTAGCGCAGGGGACCGGGGAGCTGTTTTTT. Translation gives CASSLAQGTGELFF.

This clonotype was counted many times. This chain connects TRBV5-6 to TRBJ2-1; TRBD2 aligns across 11 bases. V shed 3 bases, J shed 7 bases, and the junction held 6 bases outside the gene matches. CDR1 is SGHDT and CDR2 is YYEEEE in the germline V gene. The CDR3 covers 15 residues. Here the CDR3 reads CASSSLAGGWNEQFF. As DNA, the CDR3 is TGTGCCAGCAGCTCGCTAGCGGGAGGTTGGAATGAGCAGTTCTTC.

This clonotype showed up many times. The chain is built from TRBV15 and TRBJ1-1; D is undetermined. The CDR3 contains 13 residues. Germline values: CDR1 LNHNV, CDR2 YYDKDF (reference sequence). Between the trimmed V and J ends, which lost 2 bases and 1 base, there was a span of 5 bases. The CDR3 region has the DNA TGTGCCACCAGCAGACAGAGGAACACTGAAGCTTTCTTT. Translating gives CATSRQRNTEAFF.

This clonotype was detected ten times or more. CDR3 amino acids: CASSSYRGPNTGELFF. In nucleotides, the CDR3 is TGCGCCAGCAGCTCCTACAGGGGACCGAACACCGGGGAGCTGTTTTTT. V gene TRBV5-1 combines with J gene TRBJ2-2; TRBD1 agrees at 7 bases. J gave up 0 bases and V 3 bases, and 5 bases lay outside the gene matches. CDR1 and CDR2 (germline): SGHRS, YFSETQ. The CDR3 runs 16 residues. Based on the CDR3 plus reference TRBV5-1 and TRBJ2-2, the full variable domain is KAGVTQTPRYLIKTRGQQVTLSCSPISGHRSVSWYQQTPGQGLQFLFEYFSETQRNKGNFPGRFSGRQFSNSRSEMNVSTLELGDSALYLCASSSYRGPNTGELFFGEGSRLTVL.

This clonotype has ten or more counts. This chain uses TRBV9 with TRBJ2-1, with D unresolved. There are 14 residues in the CDR3. CDR1 and CDR2 (germline): SGDLS, YYNGEE. V was pared by 0 bases and J by 10 bases, with 14 bases between. DNA for the CDR3: TGTGCCAGCAGCGTAGGTGTCAGTCCCAAGGAGCAGTTCTTC. The encoded protein is CASSVGVSPKEQFF.

This clonotype was seen ten or more times. This sequence joins TRBV5-1 and TRBJ2-5, with a weak D call TRBD1 (5 bases). CDR3 length: 13 residues. In germline, CDR1 is SGHRS, CDR2 YFSETQ. V was pared by 6 bases and J by 9 bases, with 18 bases between. CDR3 sequence reads: CASKRSGLFAQYF. The CDR3 DNA reads TGCGCCAGCAAACGGTCAGGGCTATTCGCCCAGTACTTC.

This clonotype was observed a handful of times. The chain links TRBV29-1 to TRBJ1-2; D is perhaps TRBD1 (6 bases). This CDR3 has 14 amino acids. V was shortened by 0 bases and J by 6 bases, with 14 bases between the two germline ends. Germline CDR1 is SQVTM and CDR2 is ANQGSEA. The CDR3 here is CSVEDLGRGHGYTF. Here the CDR3 DNA reads TGCAGCGTTGAAGATCTGGGCAGGGGCCATGGCTACACCTTC. Using reference TRBV29-1 and TRBJ1-2 for the parts outside the CDR3, the full variable domain is SAVISQKPSRDICQRGTSLTIQCQVDSQVTMMFWYRQQPGQSLTLIATANQGSEATYESGFVIDKFPISRPNLTFSTLTVSNMSPEDSSIYLCSVEDLGRGHGYTFGSGTRLTVV.

This clonotype was counted many times. The chain combines TRBV20-1 with TRBJ2-3; 7 nucleotides line up with TRBD2. The CDR3 runs 13 residues. Germline V gene data show CDR1 as DFQATT and CDR2 as SNEGSKA (reference sequence). V shed 3 bases and J 6 bases; nucleotides not matched to a gene: 6. CDR3 sequence: CSARTSPQDTQYF. For the CDR3, the DNA is TGCAGTGCTAGGACTAGCCCCCAGGATACGCAGTATTTT.

Only a few counts were recorded for this clonotype. The J gene is TRBJ2-1, the V gene TRBV24-1; 11 nucleotides match TRBD2. This CDR3 contains 17 residues. The V segment lost 4 bases and the J segment 12 bases; nucleotides outside the gene matches: 16. Germline V lookup: CDR1 KGHDR, CDR2 SFDVKD. CDR3 sequence: CATSDSNLAGGQSRQFF. DNA for the CDR3: TGTGCCACCAGTGACTCGAATTTAGCGGGAGGGCAGTCTAGGCAGTTCTTC.

This chain joins TRBV7-2 and TRBJ2-5; weak D call: TRBD2 (6 bases). Per germline, CDR1 SGHTA and CDR2 FQGNSA. V lost 1 base and J lost 5, with 17 bases in between. The CDR3 length is 16 residues. In DNA form, the CDR3 reads TGTGCCAGCAGCTTAGAACGGGAGAGGTTAATGGAGACCCAGTACTTC. Translated: CASSLERERLMETQYF.

This clonotype was observed at least ten times. The chain employs TRBV5-4 and TRBJ2-7; D gene uncertain. Per germline, CDR1 SGHNT and CDR2 YYREEE (reference sequence). The V and J ends lost 4 bases and 2 bases respectively, with 10 bases between them. CDR3 size: 13 residues. CDR3 coding DNA: TGTGCCAGCAGCCTGGACGGGCCCTACGAGCAGTACTTC. Its protein is CASSLDGPYEQYF.

This clonotype was seen ten or more times. The J gene is TRBJ1-1, the V gene TRBV4-3; weak D call: TRBD1 (5 bases). V shed 0 bases and J shed 11 bases, with 13 bases lying between them. CDR1 is LGHNA, CDR2 YSLEER, per germline. The CDR3 totals 13 residues. The CDR3 sequence is CASSQEVARVAFF. For the CDR3, the DNA is TGCGCCAGCAGCCAAGAAGTTGCCAGGGTTGCTTTCTTT.

This clonotype was seen repeatedly, ten times or more. The CDR3: CASSQDWASGSYNEQFF. Written as DNA, the CDR3 is TGCGCCAGCAGCCAAGATTGGGCTAGCGGGAGCTACAATGAGCAGTTCTTC. The rearrangement uses TRBV4-3 and TRBJ2-1, with 10 nucleotides matching TRBD2. CDR1 and CDR2 (germline): LGHNA, YSLEER. The CDR3 spans 17 residues. V trimming: 0 bases; J trimming: 3 bases; junction bases outside the gene matches: 5.

This clonotype was detected a few times. The chain couples TRBV29-1 to TRBJ2-2; 9 bases map to TRBD2. CDR3 size: 14 residues. Trimming removed 7 bases from V and 1 base from J; junction bases left unmatched: 4. Germline assignment: CDR1 SQVTM and CDR2 ANQGSEA. CDR3 in amino acids: CSARLAVNTGELFF. The CDR3 DNA follows: TGCAGCGCCCGACTAGCGGTGAACACCGGGGAGCTGTTTTTT.

This clonotype was seen a few times. The chain couples TRBV23-1 to TRBJ2-5; maybe TRBD2 (5 bases). TRBV23-1 is reported as an ORF; its role is uncertain. CDR3 size: 11 residues. CDR3 sequence (DNA): TGCGCGGCGGCGGGCCAAGAGACCCAGTACTTC. This codes for CAAAGQETQYF.

This clonotype was observed a few times. V and J are TRBV18 and TRBJ2-1; D unresolved. The V gene's germline CDR1 is KGHSH and CDR2 LQKENI. CDR3 length: 13 amino acids. V dropped 0 bases and J dropped 9 bases, with 9 bases sitting between them. The DNA for the CDR3 is TGTGCCAGCTCACCACCATCCTCATCTGAGCAGTTCTTC. It codes for CASSPPSSSEQFF.

There are a few counts of this clonotype. The rearrangement links TRBV12-3 or TRBV12-4 to TRBJ2-3; D is perhaps TRBD1 (6 bases). The V and J ends lost 7 bases and 1 base respectively, with 9 bases between them. CDR3 length: 13 amino acids. DNA for the CDR3: TGTGCCAGCACTTCAGGGGGCACAGATACGCAGTATTTT. Protein product: CASTSGGTDTQYF.

At least ten counts were recorded for this clonotype. The V call is TRBV12-3 or TRBV12-4, the J call TRBJ2-1; the D gene is possibly TRBD1 (6 bases). The CDR3 runs to 14 residues. V lost 2 bases and J lost 7, with 12 bases in between. The CDR3 nucleotides read TGTGCCAGCAGTTTACAGGGGATGGATAATGAGCAGTTCTTC. Translating it yields CASSLQGMDNEQFF.

This clonotype was seen many times. The chain carries TRBV11-2 and TRBJ2-1, with TRBD2 matching 7 bases. Germline V gives CDR1 SGHAT, CDR2 FQNNGV. V lost 3 bases and J lost 7; bases outside the gene matches: 12. The CDR3 sequence is 16 residues long. DNA of the CDR3: TGTGCCAGCAGCTTGTCTGGGGCTAGCGGACGGAATGAGCAGTTCTTC. It translates to CASSLSGASGRNEQFF.

This clonotype was counted at least ten times. The chain recombines TRBV5-1 with TRBJ2-5; 7 bases agree with TRBD1. V gave up 0 bases and J gave up 3 bases; unmatched junction bases: 2. The length of the CDR3 is 14 residues. The germline CDR1 and CDR2 sequences are SGHRS and YFSETQ. CDR3 sequence: CASSLGDREETQYF. The CDR3 region has the DNA TGCGCCAGCAGCTTGGGGGACAGAGAAGAGACCCAGTACTTC.

The chain has TRBV24-1 and TRBJ1-1, with 7 bases that match TRBD1. The trim removed 7 bases at V and 7 bases at J, leaving 5 bases unmatched. The CDR3 has 12 amino acids. Germline values: CDR1 KGHDR, CDR2 SFDVKD. The CDR3 DNA is TGTGCCACCAGCAGACAGGGAGGTGAAGCTTTCTTT. It codes for CATSRQGGEAFF.

This clonotype was counted at least ten times. The chain is built from TRBV7-9 and TRBJ1-2; D gene unclear. This CDR3 contains 14 residues. Germline V gives CDR1 SEHNR, CDR2 FQNEAQ (reference sequence). V was shortened by 1 base and J by 2 bases, with 8 bases between the two germline ends. The CDR3 DNA is TGTGCCAGCAGCTTAGAGGTCCAGAACTATGGCTACACCTTC. It specifies CASSLEVQNYGYTF.

The chain carries TRBV29-1 and TRBJ2-5; D may be TRBD1 (6 bases). The germline V gene encodes CDR1 SQVTM and CDR2 ANQGSEA. The CDR3 sequence is 12 residues long. Trimming shortened V by 5 bases and J by 2 bases, and 9 bases separated the two germline ends. CDR3 in amino acids: CSVYRGQETQYF. The CDR3 DNA sequence: TGCAGCGTTTATAGGGGGCAAGAGACCCAGTACTTC. The complete variable domain, with remaining parts taken from reference TRBV29-1 and TRBJ2-5, reads SAVISQKPSRDICQRGTSLTIQCQVDSQVTMMFWYRQQPGQSLTLIATANQGSEATYESGFVIDKFPISRPNLTFSTLTVSNMSPEDSSIYLCSVYRGQETQYFGPGTRLLVL.

The chain recombines TRBV7-8 with TRBJ1-4; D unclear. The CDR3 totals 16 residues. Germline assignment: CDR1 SGHVS and CDR2 FQNEAQ. Trimming took 4 bases from V and 8 from J, leaving 20 bases between them. The CDR3 DNA reads as TGTGCCAGCAGCTCGGTGAGGACCAGGCCCCGGGAAAAACTGTTTTTT. Its translation: CASSSVRTRPREKLFF.

This clonotype was observed a handful of times. The genes are TRBV6-6 and TRBJ2-5; D ambiguous. Per germline, CDR1 MNHNY and CDR2 SVGAGI (reference sequence). V was cut by 0 bases and J by 1 base, with 9 bases left in between. The CDR3 is 15 residues long. CDR3 loop: CASSYSGPPQETQYF. The CDR3 DNA reads as TGTGCCAGCAGTTACTCTGGACCCCCCCAAGAGACCCAGTACTTC.